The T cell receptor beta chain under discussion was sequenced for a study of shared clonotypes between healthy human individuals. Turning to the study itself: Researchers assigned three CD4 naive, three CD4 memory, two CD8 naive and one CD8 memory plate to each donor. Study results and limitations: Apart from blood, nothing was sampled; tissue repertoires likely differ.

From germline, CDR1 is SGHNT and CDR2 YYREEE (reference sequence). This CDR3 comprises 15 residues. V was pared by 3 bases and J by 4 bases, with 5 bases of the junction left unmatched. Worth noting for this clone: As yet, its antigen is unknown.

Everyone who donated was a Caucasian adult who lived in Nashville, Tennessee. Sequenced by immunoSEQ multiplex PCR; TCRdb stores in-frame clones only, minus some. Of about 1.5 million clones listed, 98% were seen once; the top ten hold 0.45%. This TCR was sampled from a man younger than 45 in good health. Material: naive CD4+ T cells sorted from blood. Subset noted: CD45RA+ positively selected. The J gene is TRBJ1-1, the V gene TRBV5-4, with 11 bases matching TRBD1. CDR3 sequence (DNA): TGTGCCAGCAGCTATCCGGGACAGGGGGGCACTGAAGCTTTCTTT. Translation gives CASSYPGQGGTEAFF.